This paragraph reports one T cell receptor beta chain. This sample was taken from a study of blood T cell repertoires in COVID-19. In the study overall: Researchers got acute and convalescent COVID-19 samples from the United States, Italy and Spain. The analysed material was cDNA or gDNA that came from T cells, B-cell-depleted T cells, or PBMCs.

Per the original methods: Amplification of reference gene primers provided the estimated nucleated cell counts. The method was immunoSEQ multiplex PCR; TCRdb's version includes in-frame clones alone and lacks a portion of them. Clone size and V and J calls were adopted from that table, with D and trimming inferred from the DNA. The profile shows over 100,000 clones, 75% to 90% of them singletons. CDR1 is WSHSY and CDR2 is SAAADI in the germline V gene. Between the trimmed V and J ends, which lost 3 bases and 5 bases, there was a span of 7 bases. The CDR3 runs to 13 residues. This sequence joins TRBV10-2 and TRBJ2-2, with no clear D. The sequencing input was peripheral blood. This sequence was found in a human donor in a cohort sampled during active COVID-19. The CDR3 region is CASSDEYTGELFF. For the CDR3, the DNA is TGCGCCAGCAGTGATGAGTATACCGGGGAGCTGTTTTTT.